The 23 T cell receptor beta chains listed next were all sequenced from one sample in a study of T cells in Graves' hyperthyroidism and ophthalmopathy. The source material, RNA transcripts, was used to amplify TCR beta CDR3 regions. Primed by the HTBI set, a first-round RT-PCR was run on the TCR CDR3. TCRdb re-called the multiplex PCR reads through MiXCR, storing one row per CDR3 protein. The sample records hundreds of thousands of distinct CDR3 sequences, 20% being singletons. The sample consisted of blood. The receptors come from a man aged 25 to 45 with Graves' ophthalmopathy.

Ten or more counts support this clonotype. The chain is built from TRBV30 and TRBJ2-5, with 10 bases lining up with TRBD2. Looked up from germline, CDR1 is GTSNPN and CDR2 is SVGIG (reference sequence). Trimming at V came to 3 bases and at J to 4 bases, leaving 2 bases not matched to a gene. The CDR3 runs 13 residues. This CDR3 reads CAWRVAGGETQYF. CDR3 sequence (DNA): TGTGCCTGGAGGGTAGCGGGAGGAGAGACCCAGTACTTC.

This clonotype was detected only a few times. The V call is TRBV28, the J call TRBJ1-5; D ambiguous. CDR1 and CDR2 (germline): MDHEN, SYDVKM. V gave up 5 bases and J gave up 1 base, with 3 bases separating them. This CDR3 has 12 residues. CDR3 sequence: CASSTSNQPQHF. The DNA for the CDR3 is TGTGCCAGCAGTACAAGCAATCAGCCCCAGCATTTT.

This clonotype occurred many times. The rearrangement uses TRBV20-1 and TRBJ2-7, with 9 nucleotides matching TRBD2. CDR3 size: 15 residues. The germline V gene encodes CDR1 DFQATT and CDR2 SNEGSKA (reference sequence). V lost 1 base, J lost 0 bases, and 4 bases stayed unmatched. CDR3 loop: CSARGLADNSYEQYF. CDR3 DNA sequence: TGCAGTGCTAGAGGACTAGCGGATAACTCCTACGAGCAGTACTTC.

This clonotype occurred a few times. The rearrangement links TRBV28 to TRBJ2-7; D uncertain. The CDR3 spans 14 residues. The V and J ends lost 4 bases and 3 bases respectively, with 13 bases between them. CDR1 is MDHEN, CDR2 SYDVKM, per germline. The CDR3 DNA sequence: TGTGCCAGCAGTTCATTAGCTGAACACTACGAGCAGTACTTC. It yields the protein CASSSLAEHYEQYF. The whole variable domain, filled in from reference TRBV28 and TRBJ2-7, reads DVKVTQSSRYLVKRTGEKVFLECVQDMDHENMFWYRQDPGLGLRLIYFSYDVKMKEKGDIPEGYSVSREKKERFSLILESASTNQTSMYLCASSSLAEHYEQYFGPGTRLTVT.

This clonotype was seen at least ten times. The V and J genes are TRBV3-1 and TRBJ2-7; maybe TRBD2 (6 bases). V was pared by 4 bases and J by 5 bases, with 18 bases between. Germline V gene sequence: CDR1 LGHDT, CDR2 YNNKEL (reference sequence). The CDR3 loop spans 15 amino acids. In nucleotides, the CDR3 is TGTGCCAGCAGCCCACGGGACTGGGGGACCAACGAGCAGTACTTC. This translates into CASSPRDWGTNEQYF.

The chain employs TRBV7-6 and TRBJ2-5, with D unresolved. The CDR3 loop spans 14 amino acids. Germline V gene data show CDR1 as SGHVS and CDR2 as FNYEAQ. Trimming took off 1 base at V and 7 bases at J, with 13 bases between the two ends. The CDR3 DNA is TGTGCCAGCAGCTTAGAGAACCCGTTTGGGACCCAGTACTTC. Residues: CASSLENPFGTQYF.

This clonotype was seen repeatedly, ten times or more. The chain uses TRBV4-1 and TRBJ1-6, with D possibly matching TRBD1 (6 bases). The germline CDR1 and CDR2 sequences are MGHRA and YSYEKL. The CDR3 has 16 residues. Trimming removed 0 bases from V and 10 bases from J, with 16 bases in between. CDR3 region: CASSQDRGATSSPLHF. For the CDR3, the DNA is TGCGCCAGCAGCCAAGATAGGGGGGCCACCTCCTCACCCCTCCACTTT.

The table lists this clonotype with many counts. A much larger clone lies a single base off, so this may be a read error. The genes are TRBV7-2 and TRBJ2-3, with a tentative D call TRBD1 (6 bases). The CDR3 runs 15 residues. Trimming cost V 3 bases and J 0 bases, with 10 bases left between them. CDR1 and CDR2 (germline): SGHTA, FQGNSA. In DNA form, the CDR3 reads TGTGCCAGCAGCTTCGACAGGACTAGCACAGATACGCAGTATTTT. This translates into CASSFDRTSTDTQYF.

This clonotype was detected many times. The CDR3 loop is CASSYSGRRVDTQYF. The CDR3 DNA reads as TGTGCCAGCAGTTACTCCGGCAGGCGAGTAGATACGCAGTATTTT. J is TRBJ2-3 and V is TRBV6-6, with D unresolved. CDR3 length equals 15 residues. Germline V CDR1 and CDR2: MNHNY, SVGAGI (reference sequence). Trimming shortened V by 0 bases and J by 5 bases, and 12 bases separated the two germline ends.

The chain is built from TRBV28 and TRBJ2-7; D unresolved. The J call may not be correct, given that the DNA end is closer to TRBJ2-1. The CDR3 runs 11 residues. CDR1 MDHEN and CDR2 SYDVKM come from the germline V gene. The CDR3 nucleotides are TGTGCCAGCAGTCCAAGCTACGAGCAGTTCTTC. Its protein is CASSPSYEQFF.

The rearrangement uses TRBV4-3 and TRBJ2-7; D call uncertain. The CDR3 covers 15 residues. The germline V and J ends were trimmed by 0 bases and 1 base, with 10 bases remaining between them. Per germline, CDR1 LGHNA and CDR2 YSLEER. The CDR3 is CASSQDQKLSYEQYF. The CDR3 DNA reads as TGCGCCAGCAGCCAAGATCAAAAACTTTCCTACGAGCAGTACTTC.

V gene TRBV18 combines with J gene TRBJ2-6; TRBD2 might be the D (6 bases). V was cut by 5 bases and J by 0 bases, with 17 bases left in between. Germline V gives CDR1 KGHSH, CDR2 LQKENI. This CDR3 contains 18 residues. CDR3 sequence: CASSGSGLGSSGANVLTF. The CDR3, as DNA: TGTGCCAGCTCAGGATCGGGACTTGGGTCCTCTGGGGCCAACGTCCTGACTTTC. The entire variable domain, with the rest obtained from reference TRBV18 and TRBJ2-6, is as follows: NAGVMQNPRHLVRRRGQEARLRCSPMKGHSHVYWYRQLPEEGLKFMVYLQKENIIDESGMPKERFSAEFPKEGPSILRIQQVVRGDSAAYFCASSGSGLGSSGANVLTFGAGSRLTVL.

The chain has TRBV24-1 and TRBJ2-2; possible D gene TRBD2, 5 bases. Trimming shortened V by 4 bases and J by 0 bases, and 11 bases separated the two germline ends. Germline values: CDR1 KGHDR, CDR2 SFDVKD. This CDR3 region has 16 residues. The CDR3 spells CATSDLSGPNTGELFF. Here the CDR3 DNA reads TGTGCCACCAGTGACCTCAGCGGTCCGAACACCGGGGAGCTGTTTTTT.

The V gene is TRBV19, the J gene TRBJ1-2, with TRBD1 matching over 7 bases. V was pared by 4 bases and J by 5 bases, with 10 bases of the junction left unmatched. The CDR3 is 15 amino acids. Germline V CDR1 and CDR2: LNHDA, SQIVND (reference sequence). The CDR3 DNA sequence: TGTGCCAGTAGTAAGGCCGGAGGGGGCGGGTATGGCTACACCTTC. It encodes CASSKAGGGGYGYTF.

This clonotype was seen at least ten times. One junction end disagrees with the germline gene, perhaps due to a read error. The chain links TRBV5-1 to TRBJ1-1; 10 bases map to TRBD1. The length of the CDR3 is 14 residues. Germline lookup yields CDR1 SGHRS and CDR2 YFSETQ. The CDR3 DNA sequence: TGTGCCAGCAGTCAGGGACAGGGGTACACTGAAGCTTTCTTT. It translates to CASSQGQGYTEAFF.

Written as DNA, the CDR3 is TGTGCCATCAGTGACACCGGGACTAGCGTGTATGAGCAGTTCTTC. The encoded protein is CAISDTGTSVYEQFF. The chain uses TRBV10-3 and TRBJ2-1, with TRBD2 matching over 10 bases. Germline V gene lookup returns CDR1 ENHRY and CDR2 SYGVKD. The V segment lost 3 bases and the J segment 8 bases; nucleotides outside the gene matches: 7. The CDR3 length is 15 residues.

V is TRBV7-6 and J is TRBJ2-2; TRBD2 aligns across 14 bases. Germline assignment: CDR1 SGHVS and CDR2 FNYEAQ. The CDR3 length is 20 residues. J lost 6 bases, V lost 4 bases, and 16 bases had no gene match. CDR3 DNA: TGTGCCAGCAGCTCCACGATCCCGGGACTAGCGGGAGATGGGGCCGGGGAGCTGTTTTTT. It is translated as CASSSTIPGLAGDGAGELFF.

This clonotype occurred many times. The V gene is TRBV20-1, the J gene TRBJ2-7; D is ambiguous. CDR3 length: 15 amino acids. CDR1 is DFQATT and CDR2 is SNEGSKA in the germline V gene (reference sequence). V was clipped by 3 bases and J by 1 base, with 16 bases between them. The chain's CDR3 is CSASPSRVRSYEQYF. The CDR3 DNA reads TGCAGTGCTAGCCCCAGTAGGGTCAGATCCTACGAGCAGTACTTC.

This clonotype was picked up a small number of times. The genes are TRBV11-3 and TRBJ2-1; D perhaps matches TRBD2 (5 bases). The germline V gene has CDR1 SGHNT and CDR2 YENEEA. Trimming left V 5 bases short and J 7 bases short, with 18 bases between. This CDR3 has 15 amino acids. The CDR3 sequence is CASSLSSANGNEQFF. The CDR3, as DNA: TGTGCCAGCAGCCTCAGTAGCGCGAACGGGAATGAGCAGTTCTTC.

This clonotype was detected many times. This chain uses TRBV3-2 with TRBJ2-2. TRBV3-2 is deemed a pseudogene. This CDR3 comprises 14 residues. Written as DNA, the CDR3 is TGTGCCAGCAGCCTCCATTACCAGGCCGGGGAGCTGTTTTTT. Protein product: CASSLHYQAGELFF.

This clonotype was observed at least ten times. This chain connects TRBV18 to TRBJ2-5; D possibly corresponds to TRBD1 (6 bases). V was shortened by 8 bases and J by 0 bases, with 10 bases between the two germline ends. Germline lookup yields CDR1 KGHSH and CDR2 LQKENI. The CDR3 sequence is 13 residues long. The CDR3 sequence: CASLRDNQETQYF. The CDR3 DNA is TGTGCCAGCCTTCGGGACAACCAAGAGACCCAGTACTTC.

This chain links TRBV30 with TRBJ1-2; no clear D. Per germline, CDR1 GTSNPN and CDR2 SVGIG (reference sequence). V was clipped by 8 bases and J by 4 bases, with 17 bases between them. This CDR3 has 13 amino acids. CDR3 nucleotides: TGTGCCCGGTCGCGCCTTGGCCCCTATGGCTACACCTTC. Encoded protein: CARSRLGPYGYTF.

The V gene is TRBV4-2, the J gene TRBJ2-1; the match to TRBD2 covers 13 bases. Germline CDR1 and CDR2: LGHNA and YNFKEQ. The CDR3 covers 17 residues. After removal of 1 base from V and 7 bases from J, the junction contained 7 bases not matched to a gene. CDR3 sequence reads: CASSQGQGLAGVNEQFF. CDR3 nucleotide sequence: TGTGCCAGCAGCCAAGGGCAAGGACTAGCGGGAGTAAATGAGCAGTTCTTC.